Listed below are T cell receptor beta chains from one sample, sequenced in a study of resident and recirculating memory T cells in vitiligo. The data were produced by immunoSEQ multiplex PCR, yet TCRdb's version contains in-frame clones alone and is incomplete. The sample consists of around 70,000 clones, approximately 91% of them appearing once. Sequenced sample: blood. The receptors derive from a male donor with vitiligo. Both conserved end residues are trimmed from each CDR3.

V gene: TRBV4-3; J gene: TRBJ2-1; CDR3 protein: ASSQHTGVGEQF
V gene: TRBV27; J gene: TRBJ2-3; CDR3 protein: ASSFSADTQY
V gene: TRBV18; J gene: TRBJ2-3; CDR3 protein: ASSPQGTDTQY
V gene: TRBV7-3; J gene: TRBJ2-7; CDR3 protein: ASSPRQGGDEQY
V gene: TRBV11-2; J gene: TRBJ1-4; CDR3 protein: ASSPGQGREKLF
V gene: TRBV4-1; J gene: TRBJ1-2; CDR3 protein: ASSQEGASNYGYT
V gene: TRBV5-8; J gene: TRBJ1-5; CDR3 protein: ASSLGGTVYSNQPQH
V gene: TRBV7-2; J gene: TRBJ2-7; CDR3 protein: ASSLRGGDSYEQY
V gene: TRBV7-2; J gene: TRBJ1-4; CDR3 protein: ASSPGTGVNEKLF
V gene: TRBV29-1; J gene: TRBJ2-1; CDR3 protein: SLRQGKADEQF
V gene: TRBV28; J gene: TRBJ2-7; CDR3 protein: ASSLETPFSYEQY
V gene: TRBV4-2; J gene: TRBJ1-4; CDR3 protein: ASSQEILGRSNEKLF
V gene: TRBV5-4; J gene: TRBJ2-7; CDR3 protein: ASTPGPGVTYEQY
V gene: TRBV25-1; J gene: TRBJ2-1; CDR3 protein: ASSESGPGRRFQQF
V gene: TRBV4-3; J gene: TRBJ1-2; CDR3 protein: ASSQEGQATRGYT
V gene: TRBV2; J gene: TRBJ1-2; CDR3 protein: ASKWGGYDYGYT
V gene: TRBV6-6; J gene: TRBJ2-1; CDR3 protein: ASKWQEVDNEQF
V gene: TRBV5-1; J gene: TRBJ2-3; CDR3 protein: ASSLSGGASMDTQY
V gene: TRBV6-1; J gene: TRBJ1-5; CDR3 protein: ASSESVGQPQH
V gene: TRBV9; J gene: TRBJ2-1; CDR3 protein: ASSAPGQGNSYNEQF
V gene: TRBV23-1; J gene: TRBJ2-1; CDR3 protein: ASSPSLAGECVDEQF
V gene: TRBV6-4; J gene: TRBJ2-1; CDR3 protein: ASSRTSGGDINEQF
V gene: TRBV18; J gene: TRBJ1-2; CDR3 protein: ASSPSRDMTYGYT
V gene: TRBV4-1; J gene: TRBJ1-5; CDR3 protein: ASSRTQGGGNQPQH
V gene: TRBV4-3; J gene: TRBJ2-2; CDR3 protein: ASRGLILTGELF
V gene: TRBV15; J gene: TRBJ1-2; CDR3 protein: ATSRGQGSPVYGYT
V gene: TRBV19; J gene: TRBJ2-3; CDR3 protein: ASSIVAGLPSTDTQY
V gene: TRBV25-1; J gene: TRBJ2-7; CDR3 protein: ASSSPGALRAEQY
V gene: TRBV28; J gene: TRBJ2-1; CDR3 protein: ASTQLGGYSYNEQF
V gene: TRBV30; J gene: TRBJ1-6; CDR3 protein: AWSVLSGGSRPLH
V gene: TRBV10-2; J gene: TRBJ2-3; CDR3 protein: ASSPPDAGASITDTQY
V gene: TRBV4-2; J gene: TRBJ1-2; CDR3 protein: ASSRGQTLSDYGYT
V gene: TRBV6-5; J gene: TRBJ1-1; CDR3 protein: ASSYRDRTEAF
V gene: TRBV28; J gene: TRBJ1-5; CDR3 protein: ASSPDKQPQH
V gene: TRBV6-5; J gene: TRBJ2-7; CDR3 protein: ASSYGRGGYEQY
V gene: TRBV28; J gene: TRBJ2-7; CDR3 protein: ASSLWGGEQY
V gene: TRBV5-1; J gene: TRBJ2-5; CDR3 protein: ASRLIMEETQY
V gene: TRBV28; J gene: TRBJ1-2; CDR3 protein: ASRGSGTAFYHYGYT
V gene: TRBV19; J gene: TRBJ1-3; CDR3 protein: ATNNGNTIY
V gene: TRBV7-2; J gene: TRBJ2-7; CDR3 protein: ASSSFSGSSYEQY
V gene: TRBV29-1; J gene: TRBJ1-1; CDR3 protein: SVEGGQGVPNTEAF
V gene: TRBV4-2; J gene: TRBJ2-1; CDR3 protein: ASSQVIRYNEQF
V gene: TRBV5-3; J gene: TRBJ1-2; CDR3 protein: ARSFETGAHGYT
V gene: TRBV15; J gene: TRBJ1-2; CDR3 protein: ATSRAQGKAEHNYGYT
V gene: TRBV6-1; J gene: TRBJ2-1; CDR3 protein: ASTVSGGARNEQF
V gene: TRBV7-9; J gene: TRBJ1-1; CDR3 protein: ASSEPDRGGRGTEAF